The present T cell receptor beta chain was sequenced within a study of post-analysis software for immune sequencing data. Background on the study: As for disease course, relapsing-remitting, secondary progressive and progressive-relapsing multiple sclerosis were all included. Study-wide points: Samples prepared in the same batch strongly co-clustered by F measure. In patients, TRBV5-6, TRBV5-1 and TRBV20-1 belonged to five or six TRBV segments found more frequently than in controls. Versus controls, multiple sclerosis patients showed significantly lower diversity (normalized Chao1).

Tagging with unique molecular identifiers was a feature of the TCR beta cDNA libraries. Each CDR3 protein is one row after TCRdb ran MiXCR on the PCR reads. Here the sample spans 400,000 to 500,000 distinct CDR3 sequences, approximately 38% being singletons. This clonotype showed up just a few times. The antigen is not known. Germline loops: CDR1 SGHTA, CDR2 FQGNSA. The CDR3 contains 15 residues. The ends were cut back, 4 bases at V and 2 bases at J, with 15 bases in the middle. The V and J genes are TRBV7-2 and TRBJ2-7, with D perhaps matching TRBD1 (6 bases). Sequencing input: blood. The source of this sequence is a girl aged 2-9 years with multiple sclerosis. The CDR3 bases are TGTGCCAGCAGCTCCGGACAGAAGTTAACCTACGAGCAGTACTTC. This codes for CASSSGQKLTYEQYF.